The T cell receptor (beta chain) under discussion was sequenced for a study of blood T cells in healthy people across ages. Study-level findings and limits: Naive and antigen-experienced cells were not separated, limiting conclusive comparison. It was the long-lived donors that had more naive CD4+ cells and higher diversity than aged donors.

Concerning this clonotype itself: The antigen is unknown.

The sample providers were healthy Caucasian people from Russia, aged about 6 to 100. Then a second PCR, running about 6 to 12 cycles, was carried out with a sample-barcoded 5' primer and a J-beta primer mix. Each TCR beta cDNA got a 12-nucleotide random molecular identifier. TCRdb reanalysed the 5' RACE reads using MiXCR and keeps one entry per CDR3 protein. Of about 970,000 distinct CDR3 sequences listed, roughly 47% are singletons. Sequenced material: blood. This clonotype originated in a woman aged 55-69 years in good health.

The CDR3 DNA follows: TGTGCCAGCAGCAGCGCCGGGACGGTCCCTTCCTACGAGCAGTACTTC. It translates to CASSSAGTVPSYEQYF. This rearrangement joins TRBV11-2 to TRBJ2-7; either TRBD1 or TRBD2 may fit D (5 bases each). With 5 bases removed from V and 1 base from J, the gap between germline ends came to 18 bases. The CDR3 is 16 amino acids. Germline CDR1 and CDR2: SGHAT and FQNNGV.